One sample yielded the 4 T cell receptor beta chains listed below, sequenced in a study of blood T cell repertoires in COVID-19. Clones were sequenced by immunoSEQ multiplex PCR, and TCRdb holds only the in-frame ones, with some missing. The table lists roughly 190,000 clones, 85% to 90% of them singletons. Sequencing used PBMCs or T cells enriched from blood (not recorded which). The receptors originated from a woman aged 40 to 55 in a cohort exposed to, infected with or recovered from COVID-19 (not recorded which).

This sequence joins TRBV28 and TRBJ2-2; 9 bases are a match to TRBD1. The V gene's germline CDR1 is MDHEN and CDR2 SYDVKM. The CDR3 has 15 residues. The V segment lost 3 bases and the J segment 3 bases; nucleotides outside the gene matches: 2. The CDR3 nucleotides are TGTGCCAGCAGTTTGGGGGACAGGGACACCGGGGAGCTGTTTTTT. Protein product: CASSLGDRDTGELFF. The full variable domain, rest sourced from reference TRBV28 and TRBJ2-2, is DVKVTQSSRYLVKRTGEKVFLECVQDMDHENMFWYRQDPGLGLRLIYFSYDVKMKEKGDIPEGYSVSREKKERFSLILESASTNQTSMYLCASSLGDRDTGELFFGEGSRLTVL.

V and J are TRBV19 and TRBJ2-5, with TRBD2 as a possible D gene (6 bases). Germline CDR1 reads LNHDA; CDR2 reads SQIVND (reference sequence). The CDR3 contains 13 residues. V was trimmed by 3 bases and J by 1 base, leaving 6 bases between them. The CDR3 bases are TGTGCCAGTAGTATCGGGAGCCAAGAGACCCAGTACTTC. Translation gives CASSIGSQETQYF.

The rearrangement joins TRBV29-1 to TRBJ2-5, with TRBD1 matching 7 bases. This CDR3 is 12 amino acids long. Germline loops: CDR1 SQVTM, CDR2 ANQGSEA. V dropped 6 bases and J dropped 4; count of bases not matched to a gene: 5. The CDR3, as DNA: TGCAGCGTCACCCGGGACAGAGAGACCCAGTACTTC. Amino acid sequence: CSVTRDRETQYF.

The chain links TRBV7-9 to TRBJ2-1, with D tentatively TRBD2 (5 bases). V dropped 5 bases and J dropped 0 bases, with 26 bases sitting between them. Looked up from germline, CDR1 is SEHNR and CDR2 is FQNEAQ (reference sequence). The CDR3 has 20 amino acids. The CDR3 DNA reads TGTGCCAGCAGCAAAAGGCCCACGGAGCTCCCGGGAAGCTCCTACAATGAGCAGTTCTTC. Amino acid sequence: CASSKRPTELPGSSYNEQFF.